The clone carrying this TCR beta chain was counted many times. The data are from a study of CD8 T cells in ankylosing spondylitis. TCRdb re-called the 5' RACE reads with MiXCR, one entry per CDR3 protein. This table has 120,000 to 150,000 distinct CDR3 sequences, roughly 8.3% appearing once. Sequenced material: synovial fluid, either unsorted or a sorted T cell fraction (not recorded which). This clonotype was obtained from a male donor with ankylosing spondylitis.

CDR3 bases: TGCAGTGCCCTAGGACAGGGCGTCTATGGCTACACCTTC. Protein product: CSALGQGVYGYTF. V gene TRBV20-1 combines with J gene TRBJ1-2; 8 bases align to TRBD1. This CDR3 is 13 amino acids long. From germline, CDR1 is DFQATT and CDR2 SNEGSKA (reference sequence). J was trimmed by 4 bases and V by 6 bases; bases with no gene match: 7.